The clone carrying this T cell receptor beta chain was picked up many times. Its matching antigen is unknown. The method for making cDNA was 5'RACE, and it used 10-nucleotide random UMIs. One entry per CDR3 protein results from TCRdb running MiXCR on the 5' RACE reads. The table includes some 38,000 distinct CDR3 sequences, roughly 14% detected once. This entry belongs to a study of neurological immune-mediated disorders. This CDR3 is built from 12 residues. V was pared by 0 bases and J by 4 bases, with 3 bases between. CDR1 LGHDT and CDR2 YNNKEL come from the germline V gene (reference sequence). Unsorted libraries used 2 million PBMCs kept at -80 degrees C. Study outcomes and limitations: HTLV-1-associated myelopathy had the most TCR clonal expansion, while multiple sclerosis had the least, a level that fell below healthy controls. No expanded-clone CDR3 amino acid sequence recurred across subjects, suggesting private TCR-beta repertoires.

What was sequenced was PBMCs. The chain recombines TRBV3-1 with TRBJ1-2, with D unresolved. This receptor was taken from a woman aged 45 to 65 with HTLV-1-associated myelopathy (HAM/TSP). CDR3 DNA sequence: TGTGCCAGCAGCCAAGAGGCCTATGGCTACACCTTC. Translation gives CASSQEAYGYTF.